These 9 T cell receptor beta chains were sequenced from one sample in a study of control samples from healthy donors and cancer patients. This table comes from immunoSEQ multiplex PCR, and its TCRdb copy is limited to in-frame clones, with some not included. The sample lists tens of thousands of clones, approximately 90% occurring once. Sequenced sample: blood. These receptors originate from a woman aged 25 to 39 in good health.

This clone was found once. V gene TRBV5-1 combines with J gene TRBJ2-7; D possibly uses TRBD1 or TRBD2 (6 bases each). With 2 bases removed from V and 3 bases from J, the gap between germline ends came to 18 bases. Germline V gene lookup returns CDR1 SGHRS and CDR2 YFSETQ. This CDR3 comprises 16 residues. The CDR3 spells CASSLNVPGANYEQYF. As DNA, the CDR3 is TGCGCCAGCAGCTTAAATGTCCCGGGGGCGAACTACGAGCAGTACTTC.

Concerning this clone: A read error may produce the germline difference seen at one junction end. This chain links TRBV7-2 with TRBJ1-1; perhaps TRBD1 as D (5 bases). The CDR3 length is 16 residues. CDR1 SGHTA and CDR2 FQGNSA come from the germline V gene. The CDR3 DNA reads as TGTGCCAGCAGCTTAGGAGACAGCCCTTTGAAAACTGAAGCTTTCTTT. This translates into CASSLGDSPLKTEAFF.

V is TRBV10-1 and J is TRBJ1-5; tentative D call: TRBD1 (6 bases). The CDR3 runs 17 residues. V was pared by 6 bases and J by 0 bases, with 18 bases between. CDR1 is WNHNN and CDR2 is SYGVQD in the germline V gene (reference sequence). The CDR3, as DNA: TGCGCCAGCAGGAGTTACCACAGGGTTCATAGCAATCAGCCCCAGCATTTT. Residues: CASRSYHRVHSNQPQHF.

The chain has TRBV28 and TRBJ2-1; unclear D gene. The germline V and J ends were trimmed by 2 bases and 4 bases, with 9 bases remaining between them. The CDR3 extends over 14 amino acids. The germline CDR1 and CDR2 sequences are MDHEN and SYDVKM. CDR3 sequence reads: CASSLGPLYNEQFF. In DNA form, the CDR3 reads TGTGCCAGCAGTTTAGGGCCTCTATACAATGAGCAGTTCTTC.

The rearrangement uses TRBV9 and TRBJ1-6, with D maybe TRBD1 (5 bases). Deletions cut 4 bases from V and 8 bases from J, with 10 bases between. CDR1 SGDLS and CDR2 YYNGEE come from the germline V gene. This CDR3 spans 13 amino acids. The CDR3 loop is CASSTDSHSPLHF. For the CDR3, the DNA is TGTGCCAGCAGCACAGACAGTCATTCACCCCTCCACTTT.

The chain carries TRBV5-4 and TRBJ2-2; 10 bases match TRBD2. The ends lost 0 bases at V and 1 base at J; junction bases unmatched: 9. The CDR3 runs to 19 residues. Germline V gives CDR1 SGHNT, CDR2 YYREEE (reference sequence). The CDR3 here is CASSLDWASGGLNTGELFF. CDR3 nucleotides: TGTGCCAGCAGCTTGGATTGGGCTAGCGGGGGCCTGAACACCGGGGAGCTGTTTTTT.

The CDR3 coding sequence is TGTGCCAGTAGTATACAGGGGGCGGGCTACGAGCAGTACTTC. It codes for CASSIQGAGYEQYF. The genes are TRBV19 and TRBJ2-7, with TRBD1 matching 8 bases. This CDR3 spans 14 amino acids. The ends lost 2 bases at V and 3 bases at J; junction bases unmatched: 3. CDR1 is LNHDA and CDR2 is SQIVND in the germline V gene (reference sequence).

This clone was detected a few times. The chain links TRBV19 to TRBJ1-5, with D unresolved. Germline CDR1 reads LNHDA; CDR2 reads SQIVND (reference sequence). This CDR3 has 13 amino acids. V lost 3 bases to trimming and J lost 8 bases, with 11 bases between them. CDR3 region: CASSMRVQEPQHF. CDR3 in DNA: TGTGCCAGTAGTATGAGGGTCCAGGAGCCCCAGCATTTT.

This chain uses TRBV27 with TRBJ2-3; TRBD1 might be the D (6 bases). The CDR3 covers 15 residues. With 5 bases removed from V and 2 bases from J, the gap between germline ends came to 14 bases. CDR1 is MNHEY and CDR2 is SMNVEV in the germline V gene (reference sequence). CDR3 in amino acids: CASSQATGLTDTQYF. The CDR3, as DNA: TGTGCCAGCAGTCAAGCGACAGGCCTCACAGATACGCAGTATTTT.